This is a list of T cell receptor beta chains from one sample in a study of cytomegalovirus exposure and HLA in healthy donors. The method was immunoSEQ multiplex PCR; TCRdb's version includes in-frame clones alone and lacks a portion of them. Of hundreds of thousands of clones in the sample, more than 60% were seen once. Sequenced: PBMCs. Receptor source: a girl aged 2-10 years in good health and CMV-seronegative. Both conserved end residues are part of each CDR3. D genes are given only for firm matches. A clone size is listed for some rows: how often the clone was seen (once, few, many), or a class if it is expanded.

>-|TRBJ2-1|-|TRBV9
CASSVQGREQFF
TGTGCCAGCAGCGTCCAGGGCCGTGAGCAGTTCTTC
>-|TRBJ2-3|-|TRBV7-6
CASGKENINTDTQYF
TGTGCCAGCGGTAAAGAAAACATAAACACAGATACGCAGTATTTT
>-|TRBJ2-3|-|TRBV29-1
CSGVSGAPTDTQYF
TGCAGCGGAGTTAGCGGAGCCCCCACAGATACGCAGTATTTT
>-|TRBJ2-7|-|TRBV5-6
CASSLDLRADEQYF
TGTGCCAGCAGCTTGGACCTCAGGGCGGACGAGCAGTACTTC
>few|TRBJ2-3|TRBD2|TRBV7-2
CASSLLSGGSTDTQYF
TGTGCCAGCAGCTTGCTGAGCGGGGGATCCACAGATACGCAGTATTTT
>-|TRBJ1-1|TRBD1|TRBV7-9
CSSGRTGFRNTEAFF
TGTTCCAGCGGACGGACAGGTTTTCGGAACACTGAAGCTTTCTTT
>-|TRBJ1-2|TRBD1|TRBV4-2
CASSQEAGGYGYTF
TGTGCCAGCAGCCAAGAAGCAGGGGGCTATGGCTACACCTTC
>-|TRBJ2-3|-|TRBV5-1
CASSPGRETQYF
TGCGCCAGCAGCCCCGGACGGGAGACGCAGTATTTT
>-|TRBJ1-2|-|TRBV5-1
CASSLADGYTF
TGCGCCAGCAGCTTGGCCGATGGCTACACCTTC
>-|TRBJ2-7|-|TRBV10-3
CAITPSPGGEQYF
TGTGCCATCACCCCGTCCCCTGGAGGCGAGCAGTACTTC
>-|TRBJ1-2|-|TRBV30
CASSQGIYGYTF
TGTGCCTCCTCGCAGGGTATCTATGGCTACACCTTC
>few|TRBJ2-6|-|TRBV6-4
CASSEGLSGANVLTF
TGTGCCAGCAGTGAGGGCCTCTCTGGGGCCAACGTCCTGACTTTC
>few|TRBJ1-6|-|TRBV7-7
CASSLSSVGRTSSYNSPLHF
TGTGCCAGCAGCTTAAGTAGCGTAGGACGAACTAGCTCCTATAATTCACCCCTCCACTTT
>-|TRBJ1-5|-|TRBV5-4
CASSLGQDQPQHF
TGTGCCAGCAGCTTGGGGCAGGATCAGCCCCAGCATTTT
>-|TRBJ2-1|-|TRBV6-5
CASSYSAGSYNEQFF
TGTGCCAGCAGTTACTCGGCAGGGTCCTACAATGAGCAGTTCTTC
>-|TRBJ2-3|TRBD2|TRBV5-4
CASSLGLAWSDTQYF
TGTGCCAGCAGCTTAGGACTAGCGTGGTCAGATACGCAGTATTTT
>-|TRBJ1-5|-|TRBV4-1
CASSHPAPGGNSNQPQHF
TGCGCCAGCAGCCACCCCGCGCCCGGGGGGAATAGCAATCAGCCCCAGCATTTT
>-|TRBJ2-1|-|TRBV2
CASSDSGASLHEQFF
TGTGCCAGCAGTGACTCAGGGGCTAGTTTACATGAGCAGTTCTTC
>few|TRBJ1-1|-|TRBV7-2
CASSLVRGTEAFF
TGTGCCAGCAGCTTAGTCCGGGGTACTGAAGCTTTCTTT
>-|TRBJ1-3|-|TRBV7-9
CASSLGYYSGNTIYF
TGTGCCAGCAGCCTCGGGTATTACTCTGGAAACACCATATATTTT
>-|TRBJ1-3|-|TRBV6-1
CASIIGTMGNTIYF
TGTGCCAGCATTATCGGGACAATGGGAAACACCATATATTTT
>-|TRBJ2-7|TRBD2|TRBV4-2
CASSVGRGRSGEQYF
TGTGCCAGCAGCGTAGGACGCGGGAGATCAGGAGAGCAGTACTTC
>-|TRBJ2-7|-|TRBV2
CASSVPGYSSYEQYF
TGTGCCAGCAGTGTGCCAGGGTACAGCTCCTACGAGCAGTACTTC
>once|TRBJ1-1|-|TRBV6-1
CASSENGGLNTEAFF
TGTGCCAGCAGTGAGAACGGGGGGCTGAACACTGAAGCTTTCTTT
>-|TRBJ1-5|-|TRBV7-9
CASSLGLGQPQHF
TGTGCCAGCAGCTTGGGGCTGGGTCAGCCCCAGCATTTT
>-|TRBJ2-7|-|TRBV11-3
CASSLGYRSDIVGEQYF
TGTGCCAGCAGCTTAGGATACAGGAGCGACATCGTGGGGGAGCAGTACTTC
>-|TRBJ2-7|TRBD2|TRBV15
CATSRALAGEYEQYF
TGTGCCACCAGCAGAGCCTTAGCGGGAGAGTACGAGCAGTACTTC
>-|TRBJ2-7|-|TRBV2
CASYPTGWPYEQYF
TGTGCCAGCTACCCAACAGGGTGGCCCTACGAGCAGTACTTC
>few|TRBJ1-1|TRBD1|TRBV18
CASSTLKPDRGTEAFF
TGTGCCAGCTCAACCCTAAAACCGGACAGGGGCACTGAAGCTTTCTTT
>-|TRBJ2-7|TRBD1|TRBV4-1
CASSQPGQGWNEQYF
TGCGCCAGCAGCCAACCCGGACAGGGGTGGAACGAGCAGTACTTC
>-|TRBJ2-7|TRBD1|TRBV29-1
CSVRGQANEQYF
TGCAGCGTCCGCGGACAGGCCAACGAGCAGTACTTC
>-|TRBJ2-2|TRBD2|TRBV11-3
CASSPGLADTGELFF
TGTGCCAGCAGCCCCGGGCTAGCGGACACCGGGGAGCTGTTTTTT
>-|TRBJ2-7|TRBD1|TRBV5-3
CARSPGQAPRYEQYF
TGTGCCAGAAGTCCTGGACAGGCGCCGAGGTACGAGCAGTACTTC
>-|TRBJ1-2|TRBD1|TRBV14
CASSQGGQGYGYTF
TGTGCCAGCAGCCAAGGAGGACAGGGCTATGGCTACACCTTC
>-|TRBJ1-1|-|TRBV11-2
CASSLGAGNTEAFF
TGTGCCAGCAGCTTAGGGGCGGGGAACACTGAAGCTTTCTTT
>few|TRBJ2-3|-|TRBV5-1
CASSLGGVSTDTQYF
TGCGCCAGCAGCTTGGGCGGGGTTAGCACAGATACGCAGTATTTT
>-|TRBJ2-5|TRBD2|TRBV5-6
CASGLTGGETQYF
TGTGCCAGCGGTCTTACGGGGGGGGAGACCCAGTACTTC
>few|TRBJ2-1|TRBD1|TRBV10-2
CASSEIAGGYYDEQFF
TGCGCCAGCAGTGAAATAGCAGGGGGCTATTATGATGAGCAGTTCTTC
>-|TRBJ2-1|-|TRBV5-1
CASSEELNEQFF
TGCGCCAGCAGTGAGGAACTCAATGAGCAGTTCTTC
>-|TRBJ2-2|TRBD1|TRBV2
CASQINPTGPTGELFF
TGTGCCAGCCAGATAAATCCGACAGGGCCCACCGGGGAGCTGTTTTTT
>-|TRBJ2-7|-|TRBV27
CASAWGGLNEQYF
TGTGCCAGCGCTTGGGGGGGGCTTAACGAGCAGTACTTC
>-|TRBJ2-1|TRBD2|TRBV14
CASSPIRLAGVREQFF
TGTGCCAGCAGCCCGATTAGACTAGCGGGAGTCAGAGAGCAGTTCTTC
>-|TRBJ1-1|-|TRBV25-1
CASSARVTNTEAFF
TGTGCCAGCAGTGCTCGAGTTACGAACACTGAAGCTTTCTTT
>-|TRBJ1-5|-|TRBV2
CAYGGGLSQPQHF
TGTGCCTACGGGGGGGGCTTAAGTCAGCCCCAGCATTTT
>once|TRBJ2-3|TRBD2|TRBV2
CASPREGTDTQYF
TGTGCCAGCCCCCGGGAGGGCACAGATACGCAGTATTTT
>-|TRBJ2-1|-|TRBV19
CASSIPPNEQFF
TGTGCCAGTAGTATTCCCCCAAATGAGCAGTTCTTC
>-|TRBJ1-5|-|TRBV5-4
CASSLWGGGQPQHF
TGTGCCAGCAGCTTGTGGGGGGGCGGACAGCCCCAGCATTTT